The sequence of this T cell receptor (beta chain) was determined in a study of long-term antiretroviral therapy in people with HIV. Broader study findings: Records did not include ART adherence, viral resistance or therapy changes. Clonal populations expanded prior to ART predominated within the repertoire at all time points.

Run at survey level, the immunoSEQ assay was version v3.0. This table comes from immunoSEQ multiplex PCR, and its TCRdb copy is limited to in-frame clones, with some not included. The repertoire consists of 17,000 or so clones, with roughly 91% occurring once and the leading ten covering 8.9%. Per individual, the PBMC samples numbered at least one pre-ART and at least two post-ART. Germline values: CDR1 SGHDT, CDR2 YYEEEE. Trimming removed 6 bases from V and 5 bases from J, with 11 bases in between. This CDR3 has 12 residues. In the case of this clone: Its antigen is as yet unknown.

This TCR derives from a man aged 60 to 69 with HIV. The sample consisted of unsorted PBMCs, taken 0.3 years after starting antiretroviral therapy. The rearrangement links TRBV5-6 to TRBJ1-2; D ambiguous. CDR3 DNA sequence: TGTGCCAGCACATATGGCCCGTATGGCTACACCTTC. Translated, it gives CASTYGPYGYTF.